These 29 T cell receptor beta chains came from one sample sequenced in a study of PD-1 blockade in classical Hodgkin lymphoma (dated by TCRdb to 2018 to 2021). The library came from the immunoSEQ multiplex PCR assay. In TCRdb, the immuneACCESS table is reduced to in-frame sequences with V and J assigned. These tables do not hold every clone; where another copy was compared, an unresolved V gene accounts for under half, and the others remain unexplained. Within this sample are tens of thousands of clones, with roughly nine tenths of them counted one time only. The top ten clonotypes cover about 11% of the sample. The meaning of the sample's time point label: cycle 2 day 1 (C2D1) of nivolumab. All trial patients had relapsed after autologous stem cell transplantation, with cohorts A, B and C differing in prior brentuximab vedotin exposure. Sequences were derived from peripheral blood mononuclear cells (PBMCs), sampled before the second cycle of nivolumab. The receptors derive from a human donor with classical Hodgkin lymphoma.

In this sample, this clone turned up once. This chain uses TRBV7-6 with TRBJ2-3, with 9 bases that match TRBD2. Germline V gene lookup returns CDR1 SGHVS and CDR2 FNYEAQ. The CDR3 runs 15 residues. The J segment lost 0 bases and the V segment lost 5 bases, leaving 3 bases of the junction unmatched. The CDR3 sequence: CASSGGLASTDTQYF. DNA for the CDR3: TGTGCCAGCAGCGGTGGACTAGCGAGCACAGATACGCAGTATTTT. Full variable domain (outside the CDR3, taken from reference TRBV7-6 and TRBJ2-3): GAGVSQSPRYKVTKRGQDVALRCDPISGHVSLYWYRQALGQGPEFLTYFNYEAQQDKSGLPNDRFSAERPEGSISTLTIQRTEQRDSAMYRCASSGGLASTDTQYFGPGTRLTVL.

The rearrangement joins TRBV7-8 to TRBJ2-6; D is unresolved. This CDR3 region has 13 residues. Trimming took off 3 bases at V and 3 bases at J, with 3 bases between the two ends. CDR1 is SGHVS and CDR2 is FQNEAQ in the germline V gene. The CDR3 is CASSFYGANVLTF. DNA for the CDR3: TGTGCCAGCAGCTTCTATGGGGCCAACGTCCTGACTTTC.

The V call is TRBV4-1, the J call TRBJ2-7; D unresolved. Germline CDR1 and CDR2: MGHRA and YSYEKL. The CDR3 spans 16 residues. V lost 4 bases, J lost 0 bases, and 16 bases lay in between. The CDR3 here is CASSREAVGVSYEQYF. The CDR3 coding sequence is TGCGCCAGCAGCCGAGAGGCAGTTGGAGTCTCCTACGAGCAGTACTTC.

This clone showed up just once. CDR3 bases: TGTGCCAGCAGCCAAACAGGGAACTATGGCTACACCTTC. Encoded protein: CASSQTGNYGYTF. The chain recombines TRBV11-2 with TRBJ1-2; tentative D call: TRBD1 (6 bases). Trimming took 5 bases from V and 2 from J, leaving 9 bases between them. The CDR3 covers 13 residues. Germline V gives CDR1 SGHAT, CDR2 FQNNGV.

The rearrangement uses TRBV7-6 and TRBJ2-1, with a weak D call TRBD2 (6 bases). V shed 1 base and J shed 7 bases, with 14 bases lying between them. Per the germline V gene, CDR1 is SGHVS and CDR2 is FNYEAQ. The CDR3 consists of 15 residues. The CDR3 DNA sequence: TGTGCCAGCAGCTTAGTAACGGGAGTTCCAAATGAGCAGTTCTTC. Residues: CASSLVTGVPNEQFF.

The DNA for the CDR3 is TGTGCCAGCAGTGAGGGCGGGCGGAAGTACTTC. Its protein product is CASSEGGRKYF. J is TRBJ2-7 and V is TRBV2; tentatively, D is TRBD2 (5 bases). The CDR3 is made up of 11 amino acids. Trimming took off 3 bases at V and 11 bases at J, with 11 bases between the two ends. CDR1 is SNHLY, CDR2 FYNNEI, per germline.

The chain joins TRBV13 to TRBJ2-1; D not resolved. Trimming stripped 1 base from V and 7 bases from J, with 8 bases between. The CDR3 runs 13 residues. Per the germline V gene, CDR1 is PRHDT and CDR2 is FYEKMQ (reference sequence). Here the CDR3 DNA reads TGTGCCAGCAGCTTAGAGGAAGGAAATGAGCAGTTCTTC. This encodes CASSLEEGNEQFF.

The chain uses TRBV2 and TRBJ2-1, with 12 bases that match TRBD2. The length of the CDR3 is 17 residues. Germline CDR1 and CDR2: SNHLY and FYNNEI. The V gene end was trimmed by 5 bases and the J gene end by 6 bases; junction bases not matched to a gene: 11. The CDR3 region has the DNA TGTGCCAGCAGTAACTATCCACTAGCGGGGGGCCCCAATGAGCAGTTCTTC. Protein product: CASSNYPLAGGPNEQFF.

This clone was recorded once. The V call is TRBV5-1, the J call TRBJ1-6; the D is unclear. Germline values: CDR1 SGHRS, CDR2 YFSETQ. Trimming left V 4 bases short and J 2 bases short, with 10 bases between. This CDR3 region has 15 residues. This CDR3 is CASSPALTYNSPLHF. Here the CDR3 DNA reads TGCGCCAGCAGCCCGGCTTTAACCTATAATTCACCCCTCCACTTT.

The CDR3 DNA is TGTGCCAGCACTGGGGGGGGGTTACAGACCCAGTACTTC. Protein product: CASTGGGLQTQYF. The gene calls are TRBV6-5 and TRBJ2-5, with TRBD2 matching 7 bases. The junction had 8 bases not matched to a gene; V was cut back by 7 bases and J by 6 bases. Germline loops: CDR1 MNHEY, CDR2 SVGAGI. The CDR3 consists of 13 residues.

V and J are TRBV14 and TRBJ2-3; D not resolved. Per germline, CDR1 SGHDN and CDR2 FVKESK. The V and J ends lost 4 bases and 2 bases respectively, with 10 bases between them. The CDR3 totals 14 residues. Here the CDR3 DNA reads TGTGCCAGCAGCCCGGACCAACCCACAGATACGCAGTATTTT. As protein: CASSPDQPTDTQYF.

The rearrangement links TRBV11-2 to TRBJ1-1; D is unclear. The CDR3 sequence is 15 residues long. Germline V gene lookup returns CDR1 SGHAT and CDR2 FQNNGV. The V gene lost 2 bases and the J gene lost 5 bases, with 15 bases spanning the gap. In nucleotides, the CDR3 is TGTGCCAGCAGCTTATATCAGGCGCCGGGGACTGAAGCTTTCTTT. It codes for CASSLYQAPGTEAFF.

DNA of the CDR3: TGTGCCAGCAGTGTTCAGGTCCTTAATTCACCCCTCCACTTT. Translated, it gives CASSVQVLNSPLHF. The chain has TRBV2 and TRBJ1-6; D remains ambiguous. Trimming left V 4 bases short and J 6 bases short, with 10 bases between. Germline lookup yields CDR1 SNHLY and CDR2 FYNNEI. CDR3 size: 14 residues.

This rearrangement joins TRBV7-2 to TRBJ1-6; D gene uncertain. CDR3 size: 19 residues. CDR1 SGHTA and CDR2 FQGNSA come from the germline V gene. The V gene lost 2 bases and the J gene lost 0 bases, with 17 bases spanning the gap. DNA for the CDR3: TGTGCCAGCAGCTTACGATGGGGTAGTAGCCTCTCCTATAATTCACCCCTCCACTTT. Translation gives CASSLRWGSSLSYNSPLHF.

The chain employs TRBV18 and TRBJ1-5; TRBD1 matches at 9 bases. CDR3 size: 14 residues. The germline V gene has CDR1 KGHSH and CDR2 LQKENI. Germline trimming cut 3 bases from V and 5 bases from J; bases unmatched to any gene: 2. The CDR3 spells CASSPGTGYQPQHF. As DNA, the CDR3 is TGTGCCAGCTCACCCGGGACAGGGTATCAGCCCCAGCATTTT.

The chain is built from TRBV28 and TRBJ2-7; D unresolved. Germline V gene lookup returns CDR1 MDHEN and CDR2 SYDVKM. V lost 6 bases, J lost 1 base, and 13 bases lay in between. The CDR3 is made up of 14 amino acids. The CDR3 protein is CASSQVATSYEQYF. CDR3 sequence (DNA): TGTGCCAGCAGCCAGGTAGCTACTTCCTACGAGCAGTACTTC.

The V gene is TRBV6-4, the J gene TRBJ1-1; D remains ambiguous. CDR3 length: 13 amino acids. Germline V gives CDR1 MRHNA, CDR2 SNTAGT. V was shortened by 8 bases and J by 0 bases, with 10 bases between the two germline ends. CDR3 sequence (DNA): TGTGCCAGCGCCCCAGGAGTGAACACTGAAGCTTTCTTT. Translation: CASAPGVNTEAFF.

This clone appeared once. The CDR3 sequence: CASSLVIGDEQYF. The CDR3 DNA reads as TGTGCCAGCAGCTTGGTTATCGGGGACGAGCAGTACTTC. V and J are TRBV5-4 and TRBJ2-7, with D perhaps matching TRBD2 (5 bases). This CDR3 spans 13 amino acids. Trimming stripped 0 bases from V and 5 bases from J, with 9 bases between. From germline, CDR1 is SGHNT and CDR2 YYREEE (reference sequence).

The rearrangement uses TRBV10-3 and TRBJ2-7; weak D call: TRBD1 (6 bases). Germline V CDR1 and CDR2: ENHRY, SYGVKD. CDR3 size: 12 residues. Trimming removed 7 bases from V and 7 bases from J, with 14 bases in between. The CDR3 DNA reads TGTGCCATCACCAACGGGGACAAGGAGCAGTACTTC. This gives the protein CAITNGDKEQYF.

V is TRBV28 and J is TRBJ1-4, with 12 bases lining up with TRBD1. The V gene end was trimmed by 1 base and the J gene end by 7 bases; junction bases not matched to a gene: 4. Germline-derived CDR1 and CDR2 are MDHEN and SYDVKM. CDR3 length: 16 amino acids. Written as DNA, the CDR3 is TGTGCCAGCAGTTTATCCGGGACAGGGGGCTCTGAAAAACTGTTTTTT. This sequence encodes CASSLSGTGGSEKLFF.

The genes are TRBV7-2 and TRBJ1-5; D is perhaps TRBD1 (6 bases). V was cut by 5 bases and J by 2 bases, with 13 bases left in between. CDR3 length: 15 residues. Looked up from germline, CDR1 is SGHTA and CDR2 is FQGNSA. The CDR3 here is CASSVLPGGNQPQHF. In nucleotides, the CDR3 is TGTGCCAGCAGCGTACTCCCAGGGGGCAATCAGCCCCAGCATTTT.

The rearrangement links TRBV6-1 to TRBJ2-3; either TRBD1 or TRBD2 may supply D (5 bases each). The V end lost 7 bases, the J end lost 0 bases, and 11 bases lay between the germline ends. From germline, CDR1 is MNHNS and CDR2 SASEGT. This CDR3 has 14 amino acids. CDR3 region: CASTEGRSTDTQYF. As DNA, the CDR3 is TGTGCCAGCACCGAGGGACGAAGCACAGATACGCAGTATTTT.

This clone was recorded only once. The V call is TRBV28, the J call TRBJ2-3, with D possibly TRBD2 on 5 matching bases. The V gene's germline CDR1 is MDHEN and CDR2 SYDVKM. There are 22 residues in the CDR3. The V end was cut by 2 bases, the J end by 1 base, with 31 bases between. CDR3 sequence (DNA): TGTGCCAGCAGTTTACTCGACAACCCGAATGGCCCGGTAAAGGACTGCACAGATACGCAGTATTTT. Protein: CASSLLDNPNGPVKDCTDTQYF.

V is TRBV19 and J is TRBJ1-5; no firm D call. The germline gives CDR1 LNHDA, CDR2 SQIVND (reference sequence). Deletions cut 7 bases from V and 0 bases from J, with 13 bases between. The CDR3 sequence is 15 residues long. As DNA, the CDR3 is TGTGCCAGTAAAGAGACAACCCTTAGCAATCAGCCCCAGCATTTT. It codes for CASKETTLSNQPQHF.

The chain couples TRBV27 to TRBJ2-7; either TRBD1 or TRBD2 may fit D (5 bases each). CDR1 MNHEY and CDR2 SMNVEV come from the germline V gene (reference sequence). V lost 6 bases and J 2 bases, leaving 17 bases between the germline ends. The CDR3 is made up of 15 amino acids. CDR3 in amino acids: CASRPGGQRAYEQYF. In nucleotides, the CDR3 is TGTGCCAGCAGACCCGGAGGACAAAGAGCCTACGAGCAGTACTTC.

The V gene is TRBV4-1, the J gene TRBJ2-1; D possibly corresponds to TRBD2 (6 bases). From germline, CDR1 is MGHRA and CDR2 YSYEKL. The CDR3 runs to 14 residues. The V end lost 0 bases, the J end lost 7 bases, and 10 bases lay between the germline ends. CDR3 loop: CASSQDRLANEQFF. CDR3 sequence (DNA): TGCGCCAGCAGCCAAGACCGGCTAGCGAATGAGCAGTTCTTC.

In its sample, this clone was seen once. The V call is TRBV28, the J call TRBJ1-5; 7 bases map to TRBD1. Germline V CDR1 and CDR2: MDHEN, SYDVKM. The V gene end was trimmed by 1 base and the J gene end by 9 bases; junction bases not matched to a gene: 6. CDR3 length: 14 amino acids. The CDR3 region is CASSLSGGRRPQHF. CDR3 in DNA: TGTGCCAGCAGTTTATCAGGGGGGCGGCGGCCCCAGCATTTT.

This rearrangement joins TRBV5-1 to TRBJ1-4; D gene unclear. CDR3 length equals 15 residues. Germline lookup yields CDR1 SGHRS and CDR2 YFSETQ. V was clipped by 5 bases and J by 0 bases, with 11 bases between them. The CDR3 loop is CASRVGSATNEKLFF. The DNA of the CDR3 is TGCGCCAGCAGGGTGGGGAGTGCAACTAATGAAAAACTGTTTTTT.

CDR3 region: CASSPQYLAPSTDTQYF. The CDR3, as DNA: TGTGCCAGCAGCCCGCAATACCTAGCGCCTAGCACAGATACGCAGTATTTT. The chain employs TRBV7-6 and TRBJ2-3; a possible D gene is TRBD2 (6 bases). V gave up 5 bases and J gave up 0 bases, with 18 bases separating them. The germline gives CDR1 SGHVS, CDR2 FNYEAQ. The CDR3 length is 17 residues.